This T cell receptor beta chain was captured by sequencing in a study of post-analysis software for immune sequencing data (dated by TCRdb to 2013 to 2016). Turning to the overall study: The recorded disease courses included relapsing-remitting, secondary progressive and progressive-relapsing multiple sclerosis, and some patients had no subtype annotation. The multiple sclerosis patient repertoires were compared with about a dozen previously published healthy control repertoires from donors aged roughly 6 to 27 years. A subset of samples was prepared in parallel using single-end sample barcoding, then pooled and co-amplified after Illumina adapter ligation.

Cut back by 4 bases and 6 bases, the V and J ends lie 13 bases apart. The CDR3 covers 13 residues, taking in both the cysteine and the phenylalanine. Of the read, only the CDR3 DNA is kept; its 39 bases are in frame from base 1. The germline V gene yields SGDLS for CDR1 and YYNGEE for CDR2. The method was PCR. Sequencing used an Illumina HiSeq 2500. To reduce PCR and sequencing biases, unique molecular identifiers were built into the TCR beta cDNA libraries. Per 1 to 10 million input T cells, approximately 500,000 cDNA molecules were obtained, such that each molecule approximated one T cell. The patient libraries were prepared and sequenced with the same protocol used for the earlier healthy control dataset. Within a given batch, samples were prepared together, multiplexed and sequenced on the same HiSeq lane. Under the source paper's analysis protocol: Raw barcoded reads were processed with MIGEC, discarding single-read molecular identifier groups before consensus assembly and CDR3 extraction. Clonotype tables were post-analysed with VDJtools, normalizing diversity by down-sampling all datasets to the smallest sample size. To correct batch-related cross-sample contamination, repertoire overlap clustering matched CDR3 amino acid sequences but not nucleotide sequences. The public reads were run again by TCRdb, first through fastp at Q25 and then through MiXCR, and only productive beta chains were kept. CDR3 protein sequences are deduplicated, and each keeps its most common genes and DNA. The V and J calls and clone size come from TCRdb's table, not from the authors' own analysis. This sample has around 770,000 distinct CDR3 sequences in its table, and just over 45% of those were observed once. The ten largest clones add up to 4.9% of the sample.

This clonotype was observed a single time. It lacks a known antigen. Base qualities are not at hand, and no much larger clone is one base apart. TCR beta repertoires were profiled from peripheral blood of 13 young patients with multiple sclerosis to demonstrate the VDJtools post-analysis software. The multiple sclerosis patients were children and adolescents between roughly 6 and 17 years of age. Points the paper makes about the study in general: When samples were clustered directly using the F measure, samples prepared in the same batch co-clustered strongly, which prompted a batch-effect correction. Compared with controls, multiple sclerosis patients had significantly lower normalized Chao1 diversity, a finding suggesting substantial peripheral T-cell clonal expansion. The control group was slightly older than the multiple sclerosis patient group. Significantly higher frequencies in patients than in controls were found for roughly 5 TRBV segments, including TRBV5-6, TRBV5-1 and TRBV20-1.

Sequenced material: blood. This receptor chain uses TRBV9 and TRBJ1-2; confidence is insufficient to name the D gene. This clonotype originated in a girl between 10 and 17 years old with multiple sclerosis. The CDR3 region reads CASSPGGVHGYTF. At the DNA level, the sequence is TGTGCCAGCAGCCCGGGTGGGGTGCATGGCTACACCTTC. The entire variable domain, with the stretches around the CDR3 drawn from the reference TRBV9 and TRBJ1-2 proteins, is DSGVTQTPKHLITATGQRVTLRCSPRSGDLSVYWYQQSLDQGLQFLIQYYNGEERAKGNILERFSAQQFPDLHSELNLSSLELGDSALYFCASSPGGVHGYTFGSGTRLTVV.